Reported below is one TCR beta chain. This clonotype was detected a few times. Its antigen remains undetermined. No base quality values were provided; no much bigger clone lies one nucleotide off. Ophthalmopathy patients had moderately to severely active disease, Clinical Activity Score of at least 3, NOSPECS grade of at least 4, and duration under 3 months. Patients with uncontrolled infections, other autoimmune diseases, pregnancy or lactation were excluded. Diagnoses were based on clinical symptoms, serum thyroxine and TRAb, thyroid ultrasound and orbital computed tomography. PBMCs were separated from 10 ml of fresh peripheral blood using Ficoll-Paque density gradient centrifugation. Total RNA was extracted using Trizol reagent, and RNA quality was assessed on an Agilent 2100 Bioanalyzer. Amplification of TCR beta CDR3 regions was carried out from RNA transcripts. The first round of RT-PCR for the TCR CDR3 was performed with the HTBI primer set and the Qiagen OneStep RT-PCR kit. Libraries were constructed in a second round of multiplex PCR, after which size selection and purification were performed. Paired-end sequencing of the libraries was performed with 100 bp reads on an Illumina HiSeq2000. Per the original workflow: SOAPnuke was used to process the raw data, removing reads that contained adapters or uncalled bases, had a mean Phred below 15, or lacked an exact match to the constant primer or identifier. High-quality paired reads were merged using COPE v1.2.5, and each unique nucleotide sequence was defined as a clonotype. Clonotypes were aligned to IMGT TRBV, TRBD and TRBJ reference segments using MiTCR v1.1. Only V-J combinations with frequency above 0.0001, covering about 99% of repertoires, were analysed. A TCS score was defined as the ratio of F50 (clonal expansion) to E x V (chaos), with BLOSUM62-based TCRdist applied between CDR3 peptides within each V-J. Welch's t-statistics and random forest reduced fewer than 600 V-J features to 10 to 15, which were used in a naive Bayes classifier (R e1071). The public reads were run again by TCRdb, first through fastp at Q25 and then through MiXCR, and only productive beta chains were kept. Rows merge per CDR3 protein into single entries with the most common DNA and genes. TCRdb's processing, not the authors', yielded these V and J calls. This sample comprises 500,000 or so distinct CDR3 sequences, roughly a sixth of them detected only once. The ten largest clones capture 15% to 20% of the sample.

The CDR3, from cysteine to phenylalanine, totals 15 residues. Only the CDR3 region is kept as DNA, spanning 45 bases read in frame from base 1. The germline V gene encodes CDR1 LGHNA and CDR2 YNFKEQ. V is cut by 3 bases and J by 2 bases, and the space between the germline ends is 13 bases. The data belong to a study of T cells in Graves' hyperthyroidism and ophthalmopathy (dated by TCRdb to the late 2010s). In terms of the full investigation: Peripheral blood was sampled at the time of initial diagnosis, prior to any treatment. After sampling, hyperthyroidism patients received methimazole starting at 30 mg daily, and ophthalmopathy patients received high-dose intravenous methylprednisolone. Prospective prediction of ophthalmopathy was tested in an independent validation cohort consisting of roughly 19 hyperthyroidism patients and approximately 16 patients who later progressed to ophthalmopathy. In more than five Graves' hyperthyroidism patients, the study also compared T-cell repertoires from thyroid tissue with T-cell repertoires from blood. According to the paper, TCR Vbeta CDR3 sequencing was carried out on over 130 peripheral blood samples, which came from more than 40 ophthalmopathy, 75 to 80 hyperthyroidism and about 17 progressor patients. The 85 to 100 discovery patients were randomly split 7:3 into training and test sets. To identify TCR V-J signatures that set the groups apart, the researchers used a discovery cohort of approximately 98 patients, made up of approximately 43 with Graves' ophthalmopathy and some 55 with stable Graves' hyperthyroidism. Beyond this particular receptor, the publication reports: Ophthalmopathy was separated from stable hyperthyroidism by a 13 V-J signature model, with approximately 90% sensitivity and approximately 84% specificity obtained in cross-validation and 80%/75% obtained in testing. In validation, the model predicted progression to ophthalmopathy with 65% to 71% sensitivity and 72% to 85% specificity, a median of approximately 6.7 months before onset. No statistical method was used to set the sample size in advance, and investigators knew the group allocation. Most expanded thyroid clonotypes (frequency above 0.001) were also detected in blood, a finding suggesting that blood repertoires may reflect thyroid immune responses.

This clonotype was sampled from a woman in her late teens or twenties with Graves' ophthalmopathy. The chain is made from TRBV4-2 and TRBJ2-5; the D gene is perhaps TRBD1, from 7 matching bases. Sequences were obtained from blood. The CDR3 region: CASSQEGTDQETQYF. DNA sequence: TGTGCCAGCAGCCAGGAGGGGACAGATCAAGAGACCCAGTACTTC.